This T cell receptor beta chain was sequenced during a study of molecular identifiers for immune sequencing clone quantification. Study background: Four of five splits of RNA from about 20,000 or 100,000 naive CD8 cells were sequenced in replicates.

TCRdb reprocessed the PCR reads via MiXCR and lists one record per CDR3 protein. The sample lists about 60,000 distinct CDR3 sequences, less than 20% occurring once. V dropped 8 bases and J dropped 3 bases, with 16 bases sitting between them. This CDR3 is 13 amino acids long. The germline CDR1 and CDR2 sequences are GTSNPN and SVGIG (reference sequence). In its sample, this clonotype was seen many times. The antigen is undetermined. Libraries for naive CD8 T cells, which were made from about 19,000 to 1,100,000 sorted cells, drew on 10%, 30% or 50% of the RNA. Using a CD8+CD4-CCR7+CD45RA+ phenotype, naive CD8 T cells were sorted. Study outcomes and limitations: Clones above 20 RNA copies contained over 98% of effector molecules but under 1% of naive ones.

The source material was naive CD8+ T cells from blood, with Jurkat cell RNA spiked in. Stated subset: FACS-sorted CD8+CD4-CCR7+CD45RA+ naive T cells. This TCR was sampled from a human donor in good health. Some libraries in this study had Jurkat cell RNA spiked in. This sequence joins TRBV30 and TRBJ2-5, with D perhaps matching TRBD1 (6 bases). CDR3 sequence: CARRGRVKETQYF. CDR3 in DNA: TGTGCCCGCAGGGGTAGGGTGAAAGAGACCCAGTACTTC.